A selection of T cell receptor beta chains follows, all from one sample in a study of blood T cell repertoires in COVID-19. Data came from immunoSEQ multiplex PCR; TCRdb stores just in-frame clones and leaves some out. The profile shows fewer than 250,000 clones, about 88% of them singletons. The sequencing sample was made of PBMCs or T cells enriched from blood (not recorded which). These receptors were collected from a woman in her 40s in a cohort exposed to, infected with or recovered from COVID-19 (not recorded which). CDR3s include the opening cysteine and the closing phenylalanine or tryptophan. The order of the fields is clone size, V gene, J gene, D gene, CDR3 DNA, CDR3 protein. D genes are given only for firm matches. Clone size is stated in some rows and not others, as once, few, many or a class when expanded.

clone_size: -
v_call: TRBV2
j_call: TRBJ1-2
d_call: TRBD1
cdr3_nt: TGTGCCAGCAGTGAAGCGAGGGGGCCTTCTGGTGGCTACACCTTC
cdr3_aa: CASSEARGPSGGYTF

clone_size: -
v_call: TRBV11-3
j_call: TRBJ2-1
d_call: TRBD2
cdr3_nt: TGTGCCAGCAGCCTCCCCAACCAGGGAGGGCGCAATGAGCAGTTCTTC
cdr3_aa: CASSLPNQGGRNEQFF

clone_size: once
v_call: TRBV30
j_call: TRBJ1-5
d_call: TRBD1
cdr3_nt: TGTGCCTGGAGTGCCCTTGGACAGGGCGGTCAGCCCCAGCATTTT
cdr3_aa: CAWSALGQGGQPQHF

clone_size: -
v_call: TRBV7-2
j_call: TRBJ2-7
d_call: TRBD2
cdr3_nt: TGTGCCAGCAGCTTTGGAATAGCGGGAGGGGTCTACGAGCAGTACTTC
cdr3_aa: CASSFGIAGGVYEQYF

clone_size: few
v_call: TRBV11-2
j_call: TRBJ2-2
d_call: TRBD2
cdr3_nt: TGTGCCAGCAGCTTAGCGGGAGGAGACACCGGGGAGCTGTTTTTT
cdr3_aa: CASSLAGGDTGELFF

clone_size: -
v_call: TRBV28
j_call: TRBJ2-7
d_call: TRBD1
cdr3_nt: TGTGCCAGCAGTTTCAGACAGGGGGCCGGCGAGCAGTACTTC
cdr3_aa: CASSFRQGAGEQYF

clone_size: -
v_call: TRBV11-2
j_call: TRBJ2-3
d_call: -
cdr3_nt: TGTGCCAGCAGCTTATCGGGTCCGGATACGCAGTATTTT
cdr3_aa: CASSLSGPDTQYF

clone_size: -
v_call: TRBV11-3
j_call: TRBJ1-6
d_call: TRBD1
cdr3_nt: TGTGCCAGCAGCCACCACGGGACAGCTTATAATTCACCCCTCCACTTT
cdr3_aa: CASSHHGTAYNSPLHF

clone_size: -
v_call: TRBV7-2
j_call: TRBJ2-2
d_call: TRBD1
cdr3_nt: TGTGCCAGCAGCTTATTCGGACAGGGGATCGCCGGGGAGCTGTTTTTT
cdr3_aa: CASSLFGQGIAGELFF

clone_size: few
v_call: TRBV7-8
j_call: TRBJ2-2
d_call: -
cdr3_nt: TGTGCCAGCAGCTTAGCACACCGACCGGGACAGAACACCGGGGAGCTGTTTTTT
cdr3_aa: CASSLAHRPGQNTGELFF

clone_size: -
v_call: TRBV27
j_call: TRBJ1-1
d_call: -
cdr3_nt: TGTGCCAGCAGTTTATCCCACAGCTCACCCGAAGCTTTCTTT
cdr3_aa: CASSLSHSSPEAFF

clone_size: -
v_call: TRBV15
j_call: TRBJ1-1
d_call: TRBD1
cdr3_nt: TGTGCCACCGCTGACAGGGGAAACACTGAAGCTTTCTTT
cdr3_aa: CATADRGNTEAFF

clone_size: -
v_call: TRBV7-8
j_call: TRBJ1-3
d_call: -
cdr3_nt: TGTGCCAGCAGCTTATCCACAGAGAGCTCTGGAAACACCATATATTTT
cdr3_aa: CASSLSTESSGNTIYF

clone_size: -
v_call: TRBV6-5
j_call: TRBJ1-2
d_call: -
cdr3_nt: TGTGCCAGCAGCGATCCACTCAGGTACAACTATGGCTACACCTTC
cdr3_aa: CASSDPLRYNYGYTF